The next 27 T cell receptor beta chains were all read from a single sample in a study of shared clonotypes between healthy human individuals. TCRdb keeps only in-frame clones here, not all; method: immunoSEQ multiplex PCR. The sample includes approximately 510,000 clones, 79% seen only once; the top ten take 10% to 15%. The material sequenced was PBMCs. The receptors here all came from a middle-aged woman in good health. Some clones in this sample may be carry-over from other donors' samples.

V gene TRBV5-1 combines with J gene TRBJ2-7, with D tentatively TRBD2 (5 bases). There are 14 residues in the CDR3. V lost 4 bases and J 1 base, leaving 12 bases between the germline ends. Germline CDR1 SGHRS, CDR2 YFSETQ. The CDR3: CASSPRGRSYEQYF. The CDR3 nucleotides read TGCGCCAGCAGCCCACGGGGTAGGTCCTACGAGCAGTACTTC.

The genes are TRBV18 and TRBJ2-2; the D call may be TRBD1 or TRBD2 (5 bases each). CDR1 KGHSH and CDR2 LQKENI come from the germline V gene. The V and J ends lost 0 bases and 15 bases respectively, with 29 bases between them. The CDR3 has 18 amino acids. In DNA form, the CDR3 reads TGTGCCAGCTCACCACCCGGGACCCAGAACACCGGGTCGCTCTCCTTGTTTTTT. This gives the protein CASSPPGTQNTGSLSLFF.

The chain is built from TRBV5-4 and TRBJ2-7; 8 nucleotides agree with TRBD1. J lost 3 bases, V lost 4 bases, and 3 bases had no gene match. The V gene's germline CDR1 is SGHNT and CDR2 YYREEE (reference sequence). This CDR3 contains 13 residues. The CDR3 is CASSRTGFYEQYF. CDR3 bases: TGTGCCAGCAGCCGGACAGGGTTCTACGAGCAGTACTTC.

The chain couples TRBV12-2 to TRBJ2-5; the table's D gene call, TRBD1, was not cross checked with the DNA. TRBV12-2 is reported as a pseudogene. This CDR3 is 16 amino acids long. The CDR3 reads CASLSGTIFPQETQYF. CDR3 coding DNA: TGTGCAAGCCTAAGTGGGACAATTTTTCCCCAAGAGACCCAGTACTTC.

The V gene is TRBV4-3, the J gene TRBJ1-1, with D unclear. Germline V lookup: CDR1 LGHNA, CDR2 YSLEER. The ends were cut back, 1 base at V and 12 bases at J, with 9 bases in the middle. The CDR3 consists of 11 residues. CDR3 DNA: TGCGCCAGCAGCCAAGGCCCGAGGACTTTCTTT. Amino acids: CASSQGPRTFF.

The chain employs TRBV19 and TRBJ2-2; 7 bases agree with TRBD2. Germline loops: CDR1 LNHDA, CDR2 SQIVND (reference sequence). With 6 bases clipped from V and 4 bases from J, the junction kept 8 bases outside the gene matches. The CDR3 consists of 15 residues. CDR3 sequence reads: CASRPAGLVTGELFF. CDR3 DNA sequence: TGTGCCAGTAGGCCAGCGGGATTGGTCACCGGGGAGCTGTTTTTT.

The genes are TRBV5-5 and TRBJ1-4; D is uncertain. Trimming pared 3 bases from V and 14 bases from J, leaving 14 bases between. The CDR3 has 12 residues. Looked up from germline, CDR1 is SGHKS and CDR2 is YYEKEE (reference sequence). The CDR3 reads CASSSNRGSLFF. CDR3 DNA: TGTGCCAGCAGCTCCAACCGGGGTTCCCTGTTTTTT.

This clone was seen only a few times. V gene TRBV6-4 combines with J gene TRBJ1-1; no clear D. The V and J ends lost 0 bases and 5 bases respectively, with 10 bases between them. This CDR3 has 14 amino acids. From germline, CDR1 is MRHNA and CDR2 SNTAGT. CDR3 sequence: CASSDSRVRTEAFF. The CDR3 DNA sequence: TGTGCCAGCAGTGACTCAAGGGTAAGAACTGAAGCTTTCTTT.

The genes are TRBV5-1 and TRBJ2-1; D remains ambiguous. The CDR3 extends over 15 amino acids. CDR1 SGHRS and CDR2 YFSETQ come from the germline V gene. V was clipped by 0 bases and J by 5 bases, with 12 bases between them. The CDR3 sequence is CASSLGWMENNEQFF. In nucleotides, the CDR3 is TGCGCCAGCAGCTTGGGGTGGATGGAGAACAATGAGCAGTTCTTC.

A few counts support this clone. The chain recombines TRBV10-3 with TRBJ2-1; 7 nucleotides match TRBD2. The trim removed 5 bases at V and 3 bases at J, leaving 7 bases unmatched. This CDR3 contains 15 residues. CDR1 ENHRY and CDR2 SYGVKD come from the germline V gene. CDR3 residues: CAISTSESDYNEQFF. CDR3 DNA sequence: TGTGCCATCAGTACTAGCGAGTCTGACTACAATGAGCAGTTCTTC.

The chain joins TRBV19 to TRBJ2-5; TRBD2 aligns across 9 bases. Germline CDR1 LNHDA, CDR2 SQIVND (reference sequence). The CDR3 runs to 16 residues. J was trimmed by 9 bases and V by 7 bases; bases with no gene match: 18. DNA of the CDR3: TGTGCCAGTAACCTAGGGCTAGCGGGGCCTAATTGGGCCCAGTACTTC. This translates into CASNLGLAGPNWAQYF.

The V call is TRBV7-8, the J call TRBJ1-2; the match to TRBD1 covers 8 bases. The CDR3 consists of 17 residues. J was trimmed by 5 bases and V by 1 base; bases with no gene match: 12. Germline CDR1 is SGHVS and CDR2 is FQNEAQ. In nucleotides, the CDR3 is TGTGCCAGCAGCTTAGAGCCGACAGGGGAGAGAGTATATGGCTACACCTTC. The encoded protein is CASSLEPTGERVYGYTF.

Here the CDR3 reads CASSAPGQSTDTQYF. CDR3 DNA: TGTGCCAGCAGTGCACCGGGACAAAGCACAGATACGCAGTATTTT. The chain carries TRBV6-1 and TRBJ2-3, with D maybe TRBD1 (6 bases). The ends were cut back, 4 bases at V and 0 bases at J, with 11 bases in the middle. Germline loops: CDR1 MNHNS, CDR2 SASEGT. This CDR3 contains 15 residues.

The chain employs TRBV30 and TRBJ2-7; D remains unclear. CDR3 length: 12 amino acids. CDR1 and CDR2 from the germline V gene are GTSNPN and SVGIG (reference sequence). Trimming took 5 bases from V and 3 from J, leaving 11 bases between them. As DNA, the CDR3 is TGTGCCTGGGGAATAGCCCGCTACGAGCAGTACTTC. Translated: CAWGIARYEQYF.

The genes are TRBV9 and TRBJ2-3; D not resolved. The germline CDR1 and CDR2 sequences are SGDLS and YYNGEE. The CDR3 spans 15 residues. With 0 bases removed from V and 0 bases from J, the gap between germline ends came to 8 bases. DNA for the CDR3: TGTGCCAGCAGCGTAGGGGCTTCTAGCACAGATACGCAGTATTTT. Translating it yields CASSVGASSTDTQYF.

CDR3 bases: TGTGCCAGCTCACCCTTAGACACGAGAGCCGGAGCTTTCTTT. This sequence encodes CASSPLDTRAGAFF. V gene TRBV18 combines with J gene TRBJ1-1; D gene uncertain. V lost 3 bases and J lost 10, with 18 bases in between. Germline V gene data show CDR1 as KGHSH and CDR2 as LQKENI. This CDR3 has 14 amino acids.

This chain joins TRBV28 and TRBJ2-1; perhaps TRBD2 as D (5 bases). V lost 3 bases to trimming and J lost 6 bases, with 6 bases between them. CDR1 MDHEN and CDR2 SYDVKM come from the germline V gene. The CDR3 totals 12 residues. CDR3 nucleotides: TGTGCCAGCAGTTTCACTAGCAATGAGCAGTTCTTC. Translated: CASSFTSNEQFF.

This clone was recorded at least ten times. The chain joins TRBV2 to TRBJ2-4; D perhaps matches TRBD2 (5 bases). Trimming cost V 4 bases and J 5 bases, with 15 bases left between them. There are 15 residues in the CDR3. The germline gives CDR1 SNHLY, CDR2 FYNNEI. DNA of the CDR3: TGTGCCAGCAGTGTTGAGGCGAACGGGGAAAACATTCAGTACTTC. This encodes CASSVEANGENIQYF.

This clone was picked up one time. The chain carries TRBV19 and TRBJ1-5, with TRBD1 as a possible D gene (5 bases). The CDR3 is 15 residues long. The germline V gene encodes CDR1 LNHDA and CDR2 SQIVND (reference sequence). V was cut by 7 bases and J by 3 bases, with 16 bases left in between. In DNA form, the CDR3 reads TGTGCCAGTACCCCCCGGGACGGCCACAATCAGCCCCAGCATTTT. Translated, it gives CASTPRDGHNQPQHF.

In its sample, this clone was seen once. The junction differs from germline at one of its ends, possibly a read error. The rearrangement uses TRBV2 and TRBJ2-3, with D possibly being TRBD2 (5 bases). Germline CDR1 is SNHLY and CDR2 is FYNNEI. The CDR3 length is 13 residues. CDR3 sequence: CASRRLRDYQWDF. The CDR3 nucleotides are TGTGCCAGCAGAAGGCTCCGGGATTACCAGTGGGATTTT.

The V gene is TRBV5-6, the J gene TRBJ2-7; D possibly corresponds to TRBD2 (6 bases). Deletions cut 4 bases from V and 3 bases from J, with 11 bases between. The CDR3 length is 13 residues. Germline values: CDR1 SGHDT, CDR2 YYEEEE. CDR3 region: CASSAGPNYEQYF. DNA of the CDR3: TGTGCCAGCAGCGCGGGACCCAACTACGAGCAGTACTTC.

The rearrangement joins TRBV7-2 to TRBJ2-5, with D unresolved. The V gene lost 2 bases and the J gene lost 5 bases, with 6 bases spanning the gap. Germline-derived CDR1 and CDR2 are SGHTA and FQGNSA. The CDR3 covers 12 residues. CDR3 region: CASSLIEETQYF. In DNA form, the CDR3 reads TGTGCCAGCAGCTTAATAGAGGAGACCCAGTACTTC.

This clone was found a few times. The chain links TRBV7-2 to TRBJ1-1; D not certain. This CDR3 comprises 14 residues. The V gene lost 0 bases and the J gene lost 3 bases, with 8 bases spanning the gap. CDR1 and CDR2 from the germline V gene are SGHTA and FQGNSA. In DNA form, the CDR3 reads TGTGCCAGCAGCTTAGCGGGCAGCCACACTGAAGCTTTCTTT. It encodes CASSLAGSHTEAFF.

The chain carries TRBV28 and TRBJ2-2; no definite D call. This CDR3 is built from 11 residues. Trimming took 6 bases from V and 8 from J, leaving 7 bases between them. The V gene's germline CDR1 is MDHEN and CDR2 SYDVKM. The CDR3 here is CASSEAGELFF. CDR3 nucleotide sequence: TGTGCCAGCAGCGAAGCAGGGGAGCTGTTTTTT.

The chain is built from TRBV7-3 and TRBJ2-7; D is uncertain. The CDR3 has 12 residues. Per the germline V gene, CDR1 is SGHTA and CDR2 is FQGTGA. Trimming took 2 bases from V and 9 from J, leaving 11 bases between them. DNA of the CDR3: TGTGCCAGCAGCTTATTGGGGAAAGTGCAGTACTTC. Protein product: CASSLLGKVQYF.

The chain uses TRBV11-2 and TRBJ1-1, with D perhaps matching TRBD1 (6 bases). Germline V gene sequence: CDR1 SGHAT, CDR2 FQNNGV. The CDR3 contains 15 residues. Trimming removed 5 bases at V and 5 bases at J, with 18 bases between. CDR3 nucleotides: TGTGCCAGCAGCCCAGGAGGGGGAAGAGGGACTGAAGCTTTCTTT. Translating gives CASSPGGGRGTEAFF.

This clone appeared once. The chain links TRBV7-3 to TRBJ2-1; 13 bases are a match to TRBD2. V lost 4 bases to trimming and J lost 0 bases; unmatched junction nucleotides: 3. Germline CDR1 and CDR2: SGHTA and FQGTGA. This CDR3 spans 17 amino acids. The DNA of the CDR3 is TGTGCCAGCAGCTCCCGGACTAGCGGGAGCTCCTACAATGAGCAGTTCTTC. Translating gives CASSSRTSGSSYNEQFF.